One and the same sample provided the 18 T cell receptor beta chains below, sequenced in a study of cytomegalovirus exposure and HLA in healthy donors. This PCR relied on a set of 60 Vbeta primers and 13 Jbeta primers. Data came from immunoSEQ multiplex PCR; TCRdb stores just in-frame clones and leaves some out. Found here are some 89,000 clones, around 71% of them singletons; the top ten hold under 8.5%. The sample was PBMCs. The origin of the receptors is a man aged 55-75 years in good health and CMV-seronegative.

The J gene is TRBJ2-7, the V gene TRBV7-8; D gene uncertain. Germline lookup yields CDR1 SGHVS and CDR2 FQNEAQ. This CDR3 contains 11 residues. Trimming removed 2 bases from V and 6 bases from J, with 5 bases in between. DNA for the CDR3: TGTGCCAGCAGCTTACGTAGCGAGCAGTACTTC. The encoded protein is CASSLRSEQYF.

The rearrangement joins TRBV29-1 to TRBJ1-2; D is perhaps TRBD1 (6 bases). Germline lookup yields CDR1 SQVTM and CDR2 ANQGSEA. V lost 4 bases, J lost 0 bases, and 6 bases lay in between. CDR3 length: 12 amino acids. The CDR3 DNA follows: TGCAGCGTTGGACAGGCTAACTATGGCTACACCTTC. It codes for CSVGQANYGYTF.

This clone was found a few times. Other DNA variants within this sample encode the same CDR3. The chain recombines TRBV14 with TRBJ2-2, with 7 bases lining up with TRBD1. Losses at the gene ends were 3 bases for V and 5 bases for J; bases not matched to a gene: 3. Germline assignment: CDR1 SGHDN and CDR2 FVKESK. This CDR3 is 14 amino acids long. The chain's CDR3 is CASSQVTGTGELFF. In DNA, the CDR3 is TGTGCCAGCAGCCAGGTGACAGGGACCGGGGAGCTGTTTTTT.

The V call is TRBV7-2, the J call TRBJ1-2; tentatively, D is TRBD1 (5 bases). This CDR3 is 15 amino acids long. Looked up from germline, CDR1 is SGHTA and CDR2 is FQGNSA. V lost 2 bases and J 0 bases, leaving 10 bases between the germline ends. Here the CDR3 reads CASSLSRAANYGYTF. As DNA, the CDR3 is TGTGCCAGCAGCTTAAGCAGGGCCGCTAACTATGGCTACACCTTC.

J is TRBJ2-5 and V is TRBV2; 7 bases are shared with TRBD1. Germline V CDR1 and CDR2: SNHLY, FYNNEI. V lost 1 base to trimming and J lost 3 bases; unmatched junction nucleotides: 2. The length of the CDR3 is 14 residues. CDR3: CASSEGGGEETQYF. The CDR3 DNA follows: TGTGCCAGCAGTGAAGGAGGGGGCGAAGAGACCCAGTACTTC.

The rearrangement uses TRBV5-6 and TRBJ2-1; TRBD1 is a possible D gene (5 bases). The ends were cut back, 0 bases at V and 4 bases at J, with 8 bases in the middle. The germline CDR1 and CDR2 sequences are SGHDT and YYEEEE. The CDR3 runs to 14 residues. For the CDR3, the DNA is TGTGCCAGCAGCTTGGATAGGGGATACAATGAGCAGTTCTTC. Its protein product is CASSLDRGYNEQFF.

This rearrangement joins TRBV7-9 to TRBJ2-5; possibly TRBD2 for D (6 bases). This CDR3 is 15 amino acids long. Germline CDR1 SEHNR, CDR2 FQNEAQ (reference sequence). V shed 1 base and J shed 5 bases, with 14 bases lying between them. Here the CDR3 DNA reads TGTGCCAGCAGCTTAGATAGGGACTGGGGGGAGACCCAGTACTTC. Translated, it gives CASSLDRDWGETQYF.

The chain carries TRBV7-2 and TRBJ2-1; the D gene is possibly TRBD2 (6 bases). Deletions cut 4 bases from V and 9 bases from J, with 10 bases between. The CDR3 runs 12 residues. Germline values: CDR1 SGHTA, CDR2 FQGNSA. The chain's CDR3 is CASSSQAGEQFF. In nucleotides, the CDR3 is TGTGCCAGCAGCTCCCAAGCGGGTGAGCAGTTCTTC.

The chain uses TRBV29-1 and TRBJ2-3; D might be TRBD1 (5 bases). This CDR3 comprises 14 residues. Germline lookup yields CDR1 SQVTM and CDR2 ANQGSEA. V lost 7 bases, J lost 5 bases, and 19 bases lay in between. CDR3 DNA: TGCAGCGCCCCGTATTCGGCAGGACAAGATACGCAGTATTTT. This codes for CSAPYSAGQDTQYF.

This chain uses TRBV6-6 with TRBJ2-7, with TRBD2 matching over 10 bases. This CDR3 comprises 16 residues. V lost 8 bases to trimming and J lost 7 bases; unmatched junction nucleotides: 17. Germline CDR1 MNHNY, CDR2 SVGAGI (reference sequence). The CDR3 DNA reads as TGTGCCAGCGGAACCACTCAAGCGGGGGGGCCGAGAGAGCAGTACTTC. This gives the protein CASGTTQAGGPREQYF.

The chain has TRBV5-1 and TRBJ2-5, with 7 bases that match TRBD1. The CDR3 consists of 15 residues. Looked up from germline, CDR1 is SGHRS and CDR2 is YFSETQ. V shed 0 bases and J 3 bases; nucleotides not matched to a gene: 5. CDR3 loop: CASSLGRQGEETQYF. The CDR3 region has the DNA TGCGCCAGCAGCTTGGGTCGTCAGGGGGAAGAGACCCAGTACTTC.

The V gene is TRBV28, the J gene TRBJ2-4, with D possibly being TRBD2 (5 bases). The ends were cut back, 6 bases at V and 1 base at J, with 13 bases in the middle. The germline V gene has CDR1 MDHEN and CDR2 SYDVKM. This CDR3 spans 15 amino acids. CDR3 sequence reads: CASSSWRTAKNIQYF. CDR3 DNA: TGTGCCAGCAGCTCCTGGAGGACGGCCAAAAACATTCAGTACTTC.

The J gene is TRBJ1-1, the V gene TRBV19; tentatively, D is TRBD1 (6 bases). This CDR3 is built from 16 residues. The V and J ends lost 6 bases and 3 bases respectively, with 20 bases between them. Germline CDR1 is LNHDA and CDR2 is SQIVND (reference sequence). In nucleotides, the CDR3 is TGTGCCAGTAGGGAGCTAACAGGGTCGGTCGACACTGAAGCTTTCTTT. Protein product: CASRELTGSVDTEAFF.

This CDR3 is CASSALAGGNDEQFF. For the CDR3, the DNA is TGTGCCAGCAGTGCCCTAGCGGGAGGGAACGATGAGCAGTTCTTC. This rearrangement joins TRBV6-5 to TRBJ2-1; 12 bases map to TRBD2. The length of the CDR3 is 15 residues. Trimming at V came to 5 bases and at J to 8 bases, leaving 7 bases not matched to a gene. CDR1 and CDR2 (germline): MNHEY, SVGAGI.

This clone was counted only a few times. The rearrangement joins TRBV30 to TRBJ2-1; 9 bases match TRBD2. V lost 8 bases and J lost 9; bases outside the gene matches: 11. This CDR3 spans 13 amino acids. Germline-derived CDR1 and CDR2 are GTSNPN and SVGIG (reference sequence). The CDR3 loop reads CAGGGGGAREQFF. In nucleotides, the CDR3 is TGTGCCGGAGGGGGCGGGGGGGCCCGTGAGCAGTTCTTC.

The chain couples TRBV6-4 to TRBJ1-1, with 10 bases matching TRBD1. CDR1 and CDR2 from the germline V gene are MRHNA and SNTAGT. After removal of 6 bases from V and 5 bases from J, the junction contained 3 bases not matched to a gene. The CDR3 sequence is 13 residues long. CDR3 region: CASSRDRGTEAFF. The CDR3 DNA is TGTGCCAGCAGCCGGGACAGGGGTACTGAAGCTTTCTTT.

V is TRBV6-5 and J is TRBJ1-2; 7 bases fit TRBD1. The CDR3 runs 14 residues. Germline V gene lookup returns CDR1 MNHEY and CDR2 SVGAGI. V was clipped by 0 bases and J by 6 bases; unmatched bases: 4. In DNA, the CDR3 is TGTGCCAGCAGTTACTCCGGGACAGACGATGGCTACACCTTC. Translated, it gives CASSYSGTDDGYTF.

This rearrangement joins TRBV18 to TRBJ2-7; perhaps TRBD1 as D (5 bases). Trimming shortened V by 4 bases and J by 2 bases, and 9 bases separated the two germline ends. The CDR3 sequence is 13 residues long. CDR1 and CDR2 (germline): KGHSH, LQKENI. The CDR3 DNA reads TGTGCCAGCTCACGGGGCGGAACCTACGAGCAGTACTTC. Its protein product is CASSRGGTYEQYF.